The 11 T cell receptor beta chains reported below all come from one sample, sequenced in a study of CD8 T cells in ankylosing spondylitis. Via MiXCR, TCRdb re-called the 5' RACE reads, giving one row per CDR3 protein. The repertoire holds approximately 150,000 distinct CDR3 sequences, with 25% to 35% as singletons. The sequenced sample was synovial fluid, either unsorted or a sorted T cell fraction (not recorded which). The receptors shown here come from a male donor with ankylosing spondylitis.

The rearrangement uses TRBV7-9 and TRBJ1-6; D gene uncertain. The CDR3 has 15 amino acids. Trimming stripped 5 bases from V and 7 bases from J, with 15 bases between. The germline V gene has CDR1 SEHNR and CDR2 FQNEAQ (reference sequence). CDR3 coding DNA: TGTGCCAGCAGCATCACGGGCGGAGGGAATTCACCCCTCCACTTT. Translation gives CASSITGGGNSPLHF.

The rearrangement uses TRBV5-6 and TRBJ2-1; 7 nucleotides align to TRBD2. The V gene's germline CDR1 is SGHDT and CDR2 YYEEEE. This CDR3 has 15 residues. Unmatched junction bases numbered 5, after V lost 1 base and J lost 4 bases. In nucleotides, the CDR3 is TGTGCCAGCAGCTTGTGGGAGGGCCTTTACAATGAGCAGTTCTTC. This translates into CASSLWEGLYNEQFF. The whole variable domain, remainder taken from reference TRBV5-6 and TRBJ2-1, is DAGVTQSPTHLIKTRGQQVTLRCSPKSGHDTVSWYQQALGQGPQFIFQYYEEEERQRGNFPDRFSGHQFPNYSSELNVNALLLGDSALYLCASSLWEGLYNEQFFGPGTRLTVL.

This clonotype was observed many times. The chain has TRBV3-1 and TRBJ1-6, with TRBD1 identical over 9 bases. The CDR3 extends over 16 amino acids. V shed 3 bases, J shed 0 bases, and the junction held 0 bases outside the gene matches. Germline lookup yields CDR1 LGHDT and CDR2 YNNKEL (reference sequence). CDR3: CASSQGQGSYNSPLHF. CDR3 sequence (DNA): TGTGCCAGCAGCCAGGGACAGGGCTCCTATAATTCACCCCTCCACTTT.

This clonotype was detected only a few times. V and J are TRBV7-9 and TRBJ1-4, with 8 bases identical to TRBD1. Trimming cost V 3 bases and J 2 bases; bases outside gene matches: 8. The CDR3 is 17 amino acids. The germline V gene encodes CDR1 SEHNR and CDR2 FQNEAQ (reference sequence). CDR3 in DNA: TGTGCCAGCAGCTTCGTTATCAGGGGGCAGACTAATGAAAAACTGTTTTTT. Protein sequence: CASSFVIRGQTNEKLFF.

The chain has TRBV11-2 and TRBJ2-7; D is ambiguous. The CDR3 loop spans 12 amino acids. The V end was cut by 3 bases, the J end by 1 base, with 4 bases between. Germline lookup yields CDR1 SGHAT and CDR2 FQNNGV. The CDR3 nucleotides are TGTGCCAGCAGCTTGAAGTCCTACGAGCAGTACTTC. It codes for CASSLKSYEQYF. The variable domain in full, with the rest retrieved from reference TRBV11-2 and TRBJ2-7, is EAGVAQSPRYKIIEKRQSVAFWCNPISGHATLYWYQQILGQGPKLLIQFQNNGVVDDSQLPKDRFSAERLKGVDSTLKIQPAKLEDSAVYLCASSLKSYEQYFGPGTRLTVT.

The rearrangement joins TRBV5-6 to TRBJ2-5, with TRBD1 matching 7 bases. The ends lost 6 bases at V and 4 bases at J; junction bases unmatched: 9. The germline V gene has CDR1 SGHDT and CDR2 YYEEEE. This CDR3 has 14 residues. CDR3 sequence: CASNRQGVGETQYF. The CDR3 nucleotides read TGTGCCAGCAACCGACAGGGAGTGGGAGAGACCCAGTACTTC.

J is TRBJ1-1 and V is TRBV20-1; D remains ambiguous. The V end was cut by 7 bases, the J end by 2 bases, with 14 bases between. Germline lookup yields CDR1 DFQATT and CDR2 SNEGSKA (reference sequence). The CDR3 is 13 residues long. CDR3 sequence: CSEQLTANTEAFF. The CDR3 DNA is TGCAGTGAGCAGCTAACAGCTAACACTGAAGCTTTCTTT.

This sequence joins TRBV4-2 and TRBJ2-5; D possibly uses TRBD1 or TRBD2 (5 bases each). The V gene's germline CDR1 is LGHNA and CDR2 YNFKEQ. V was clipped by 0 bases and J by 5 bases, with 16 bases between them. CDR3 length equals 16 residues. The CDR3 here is CASSQERSRGWETQYF. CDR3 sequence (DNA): TGTGCCAGCAGCCAAGAACGGTCGAGGGGCTGGGAGACCCAGTACTTC.

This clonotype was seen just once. The CDR3 DNA sequence: TGTGCCAGCAGCTCCCGGGGACGCACAGATACGCAGTATTTT. Amino acids: CASSSRGRTDTQYF. The chain combines TRBV5-4 with TRBJ2-3; perhaps D is TRBD1 or TRBD2 (5 bases each). This CDR3 contains 14 residues. CDR1 and CDR2 (germline): SGHNT, YYREEE (reference sequence). Deletions cut 3 bases from V and 1 base from J, with 9 bases between. Full variable domain (missing parts from reference TRBV5-4 and TRBJ2-3): ETGVTQSPTHLIKTRGQQVTLRCSSQSGHNTVSWYQQALGQGPQFIFQYYREEENGRGNFPPRFSGLQFPNYSSELNVNALELDDSALYLCASSSRGRTDTQYFGPGTRLTVL.

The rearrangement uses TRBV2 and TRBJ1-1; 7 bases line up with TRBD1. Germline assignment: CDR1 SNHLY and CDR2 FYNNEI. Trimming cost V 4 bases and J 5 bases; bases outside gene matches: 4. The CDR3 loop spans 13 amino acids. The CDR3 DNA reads TGTGCCAGCAGTGGGGACAGAGGGACTGAAGCTTTCTTT. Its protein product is CASSGDRGTEAFF.

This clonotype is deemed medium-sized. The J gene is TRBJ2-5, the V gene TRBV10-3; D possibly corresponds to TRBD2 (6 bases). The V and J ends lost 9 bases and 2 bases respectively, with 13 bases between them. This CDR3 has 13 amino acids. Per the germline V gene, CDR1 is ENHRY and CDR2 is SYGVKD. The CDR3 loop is CAIRVSGQETQYF. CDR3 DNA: TGTGCCATAAGGGTTAGCGGTCAAGAGACCCAGTACTTC.